What follows are 29 T cell receptor beta chains derived from one specimen sequenced in a study of OX40 agonist ivuxolimab in advanced cancers. Produced via immunoSEQ multiplex PCR; TCRdb's table is partial and in-frame only. The sample lists tens of thousands of clones, more than 75% occurring once. Sequenced here: CD4+ or CD8+ T cells sorted from blood, sampled in a trial of the OX40 agonist ivuxolimab. The receptors derive from an adult with an advanced solid tumor such as melanoma, head and neck, liver or kidney cancer.

The V call is TRBV6-6, the J call TRBJ1-2, with a weak D call TRBD1 (6 bases). V was clipped by 5 bases and J by 8 bases, with 12 bases between them. Germline CDR1 reads MNHNY; CDR2 reads SVGAGI (reference sequence). This CDR3 is built from 12 residues. The CDR3 bases are TGTGCCAGCAGTGCCTACAGGGAAGGCTACACCTTC. Its protein product is CASSAYREGYTF.

The chain recombines TRBV6-5 with TRBJ2-3, with D possibly being TRBD2 (6 bases). The CDR3 runs to 14 residues. Germline values: CDR1 MNHEY, CDR2 SVGAGI. V was shortened by 5 bases and J by 7 bases, with 16 bases between the two germline ends. The CDR3 reads CASSAYAGRYTQYF. CDR3 coding DNA: TGTGCCAGCAGTGCATACGCGGGACGGTATACGCAGTATTTT.

The genes are TRBV5-4 and TRBJ1-1; perhaps TRBD1 as D (6 bases). The CDR3 spans 15 residues. Germline V gene sequence: CDR1 SGHNT, CDR2 YYREEE (reference sequence). V was clipped by 0 bases and J by 6 bases, with 15 bases between them. CDR3 in DNA: TGTGCCAGCAGCTTGGGACACTGGGAGGGGGCTGAAGCTTTCTTT. This encodes CASSLGHWEGAEAFF. The full variable domain, in which reference TRBV5-4 and TRBJ1-1 provide the parts outside the CDR3, is ETGVTQSPTHLIKTRGQQVTLRCSSQSGHNTVSWYQQALGQGPQFIFQYYREEENGRGNFPPRFSGLQFPNYSSELNVNALELDDSALYLCASSLGHWEGAEAFFGQGTRLTVV.

The rearrangement joins TRBV6-1 to TRBJ1-2, with 7 nucleotides matching TRBD1. Germline V CDR1 and CDR2: MNHNS, SASEGT. The CDR3 loop spans 15 amino acids. The trim removed 8 bases at V and 1 base at J, leaving 10 bases unmatched. CDR3 in DNA: TGTGCCAGCCCCGGGACAGACCTCGGTAACTATGGCTACACCTTC. Its translation: CASPGTDLGNYGYTF.

The gene calls are TRBV7-9 and TRBJ1-5; D uncertain. From germline, CDR1 is SEHNR and CDR2 FQNEAQ (reference sequence). The CDR3 has 14 residues. Trimming took off 3 bases at V and 0 bases at J, with 6 bases between the two ends. CDR3 region: CASSLDRSNQPQHF. The CDR3 nucleotides read TGTGCCAGCAGCTTGGACCGTAGCAATCAGCCCCAGCATTTT.

The J gene is TRBJ2-1, the V gene TRBV4-3; 7 bases align to TRBD2. CDR1 LGHNA and CDR2 YSLEER come from the germline V gene. The junction had 13 bases not matched to a gene; V was cut back by 4 bases and J by 1 base. The CDR3 is made up of 18 amino acids. The CDR3 protein is CASSPLGGDPLSYNEQFF. The CDR3 nucleotides read TGCGCCAGCAGCCCACTTGGGGGGGACCCTCTTTCCTACAATGAGCAGTTCTTC.

This chain connects TRBV11-2 to TRBJ2-3; D possibly corresponds to TRBD2 (6 bases). This CDR3 contains 14 residues. Germline loops: CDR1 SGHAT, CDR2 FQNNGV. Trimming removed 0 bases from V and 6 bases from J, with 10 bases in between. DNA of the CDR3: TGTGCCAGCAGCTTAGATCTGGCGGGGGATACGCAGTATTTT. Residues: CASSLDLAGDTQYF.

The CDR3 protein is CASSVAEGRTYNSPLHF. The CDR3 DNA follows: TGTGCCAGCAGCGTAGCCGAAGGACGGACCTATAATTCACCCCTCCACTTT. The chain recombines TRBV9 with TRBJ1-6; D unclear. V lost 0 bases, J lost 2 bases, and 12 bases lay in between. There are 17 residues in the CDR3. Germline loops: CDR1 SGDLS, CDR2 YYNGEE.

This clone was picked up a small number of times. The chain uses TRBV5-6 and TRBJ2-5; 9 bases line up with TRBD2. The CDR3 consists of 17 residues. Trimming took 9 bases from V and 5 from J; bases not matched to a gene: 20. The germline V gene encodes CDR1 SGHDT and CDR2 YYEEEE. The CDR3 sequence: CATSEALAGPRGETQYF. The DNA for the CDR3 is TGTGCCACCTCCGAGGCTCTAGCGGGGCCCAGGGGGGAGACCCAGTACTTC.

The chain recombines TRBV11-1 with TRBJ1-1; D unresolved. Trimming took off 3 bases at V and 3 bases at J, with 11 bases between the two ends. Germline CDR1 and CDR2: SGHAT and FQDESV (reference sequence). CDR3 length: 14 residues. This chain's CDR3 is CASSFEGSYTEAFF. CDR3 bases: TGTGCCAGCAGCTTCGAGGGCTCGTACACTGAAGCTTTCTTT.

V usage is TRBV4-3 and J usage is TRBJ2-7, with D perhaps given as TRBD1 or TRBD2 (5 bases each). Germline lookup yields CDR1 LGHNA and CDR2 YSLEER. The CDR3 is 17 amino acids. V was cut by 0 bases and J by 0 bases, with 15 bases left in between. CDR3 coding DNA: TGCGCCAGCAGCCAAGATAGTGGGGGTGGGAGCTCCTACGAGCAGTACTTC. It yields the protein CASSQDSGGGSSYEQYF.

This chain links TRBV27 with TRBJ2-3; the match to TRBD2 covers 8 bases. Per germline, CDR1 MNHEY and CDR2 SMNVEV (reference sequence). V dropped 5 bases and J dropped 2; count of bases not matched to a gene: 6. The CDR3 runs 15 residues. The CDR3 protein is CASSPRLATTDTQYF. The DNA of the CDR3 is TGTGCCAGCAGTCCCCGACTAGCGACCACAGATACGCAGTATTTT.

This clone is a singleton in its sample. The chain recombines TRBV10-3 with TRBJ1-1, with D unclear. CDR1 and CDR2 from the germline V gene are ENHRY and SYGVKD. The length of the CDR3 is 16 residues. Deletions cut 2 bases from V and 0 bases from J, with 13 bases between. The CDR3 DNA is TGTGCCATCAGTGAGGTCGGGCTGTCCATGAACACTGAAGCTTTCTTT. It yields the protein CAISEVGLSMNTEAFF.

This chain links TRBV7-3 with TRBJ2-1; tentatively, D is TRBD1 or TRBD2 (5 bases each). There are 14 residues in the CDR3. Germline V gene data show CDR1 as SGHTA and CDR2 as FQGTGA. Trimming took off 5 bases at V and 5 bases at J, with 13 bases between the two ends. In nucleotides, the CDR3 is TGTGCCAGCAGCCCTGAATGGGGGAACAATGAGCAGTTCTTC. Its translation: CASSPEWGNNEQFF.

There are a few counts of this clone. The genes are TRBV6-5 and TRBJ2-2; D uncertain. CDR1 MNHEY and CDR2 SVGAGI come from the germline V gene. Trimming took off 2 bases at V and 0 bases at J, with 10 bases between the two ends. The CDR3 totals 16 residues. This CDR3 reads CASSYGVAANTGELFF. CDR3 in DNA: TGTGCCAGCAGTTACGGTGTAGCAGCGAACACCGGGGAGCTGTTTTTT.

CDR3 region: CASSQDKWGTGELFF. The CDR3 DNA is TGCGCCAGCAGCCAAGATAAGTGGGGCACCGGGGAGCTGTTTTTT. V is TRBV4-1 and J is TRBJ2-2; the D is unclear. CDR3 size: 15 residues. Trimming left V 0 bases short and J 4 bases short, with 9 bases between. Germline V gene lookup returns CDR1 MGHRA and CDR2 YSYEKL.

This clone was detected a few times. The genes are TRBV9 and TRBJ2-6; D gene unclear. The CDR3 is 15 amino acids. Germline V lookup: CDR1 SGDLS, CDR2 YYNGEE. Trimming took off 5 bases at V and 0 bases at J, with 9 bases between the two ends. CDR3 in amino acids: CASSLSNSGANVLTF. CDR3 bases: TGTGCCAGCAGTCTCAGTAACTCTGGGGCCAACGTCCTGACTTTC.

This chain links TRBV7-8 with TRBJ2-1; D may be TRBD1 (5 bases). Trimming cost V 5 bases and J 3 bases, with 11 bases left between them. The CDR3 is made up of 14 amino acids. The V gene's germline CDR1 is SGHVS and CDR2 FQNEAQ. DNA for the CDR3: TGTGCCAGCAGCGCCTCAGACAGCTACAATGAGCAGTTCTTC. This codes for CASSASDSYNEQFF.

This clone came up a few times. The chain uses TRBV4-2 and TRBJ2-7; D unresolved. Germline V gives CDR1 LGHNA, CDR2 YNFKEQ. CDR3 size: 16 residues. The V and J ends lost 0 bases and 0 bases respectively, with 12 bases between them. CDR3 in DNA: TGTGCCAGCAGCCAAGAAGGCAGTCAGAGCTCCTACGAGCAGTACTTC. It yields the protein CASSQEGSQSSYEQYF.

This rearrangement joins TRBV7-9 to TRBJ1-1; D ambiguous. Germline V CDR1 and CDR2: SEHNR, FQNEAQ (reference sequence). CDR3 length equals 11 residues. V was trimmed by 7 bases and J by 8 bases, leaving 11 bases between them. CDR3 nucleotide sequence: TGTGCCAGCACTCAAACGGGGGAAGCTTTCTTT. Encoded protein: CASTQTGEAFF.

This clone was seen only once. The CDR3 loop reads CASSLRTRDTEAFF. CDR3 nucleotide sequence: TGTGCCAGCAGCTTGCGAACCAGGGATACTGAAGCTTTCTTT. The V gene is TRBV5-4, the J gene TRBJ1-1; D may be TRBD1 (5 bases). Trimming pared 1 base from V and 5 bases from J, leaving 12 bases between. The CDR3 consists of 14 residues. Germline lookup yields CDR1 SGHNT and CDR2 YYREEE (reference sequence).

The chain employs TRBV27 and TRBJ2-3; D is undetermined. CDR1 MNHEY and CDR2 SMNVEV come from the germline V gene (reference sequence). Trimming left V 2 bases short and J 1 base short, with 7 bases between. The CDR3 totals 14 residues. The CDR3 bases are TGTGCCAGCAGTTTAGGGCAGGGCACAGATACGCAGTATTTT. Amino acid sequence: CASSLGQGTDTQYF.

The genes are TRBV19 and TRBJ1-5, with unresolved D. The CDR3 loop spans 14 amino acids. Germline CDR1 LNHDA, CDR2 SQIVND (reference sequence). Trimming pared 8 bases from V and 0 bases from J, leaving 11 bases between. The CDR3 DNA follows: TGTGCCAGTGCCCGACACCCTAGCAATCAGCCCCAGCATTTT. This gives the protein CASARHPSNQPQHF.

The V call is TRBV6-5, the J call TRBJ1-4; 9 positions match TRBD1. Germline values: CDR1 MNHEY, CDR2 SVGAGI. Trimming at V came to 0 bases and at J to 8 bases, leaving 4 bases not matched to a gene. The CDR3 has 15 amino acids. The chain's CDR3 is CASSYSTGGSEKLFF. The DNA for the CDR3 is TGTGCCAGCAGTTACTCGACAGGGGGGAGCGAAAAACTGTTTTTT.

This clone has only one observation. The chain couples TRBV5-6 to TRBJ2-3; TRBD1 aligns across 9 bases. V shed 0 bases, J shed 4 bases, and the junction held 6 bases outside the gene matches. Germline values: CDR1 SGHDT, CDR2 YYEEEE. This CDR3 comprises 16 residues. In DNA form, the CDR3 reads TGTGCCAGCAGCTTGGAACGGACAGGGGTAGCAGATACGCAGTATTTT. It translates to CASSLERTGVADTQYF.

There are a few counts of this clone. This chain uses TRBV5-6 with TRBJ1-2; D unresolved. V was clipped by 2 bases and J by 8 bases, with 7 bases between them. The CDR3 loop spans 11 amino acids. Germline V gene lookup returns CDR1 SGHDT and CDR2 YYEEEE. This CDR3 is CASSLGFGYTF. Here the CDR3 DNA reads TGTGCCAGCAGCTTAGGATTCGGCTACACCTTC. Looking up the rest from reference TRBV5-6 and TRBJ1-2 gives the full variable domain: DAGVTQSPTHLIKTRGQQVTLRCSPKSGHDTVSWYQQALGQGPQFIFQYYEEEERQRGNFPDRFSGHQFPNYSSELNVNALLLGDSALYLCASSLGFGYTFGSGTRLTVV.

This clone was recorded a few times. V and J are TRBV9 and TRBJ2-1; D is ambiguous. Trimming left V 4 bases short and J 9 bases short, with 17 bases between. The CDR3 has 14 amino acids. Looked up from germline, CDR1 is SGDLS and CDR2 is YYNGEE. CDR3 bases: TGTGCCAGCAGCCTCGGAGAGTTTGGGGTTGAGCAGTTCTTC. Translating it yields CASSLGEFGVEQFF.

This clone turned up a few times. V gene TRBV27 combines with J gene TRBJ1-2; D is undetermined. The CDR3 length is 15 residues. Trimming took 0 bases from V and 6 from J, leaving 14 bases between them. The germline CDR1 and CDR2 sequences are MNHEY and SMNVEV (reference sequence). The CDR3 spells CASSLSQAYLDGYTF. The DNA for the CDR3 is TGTGCCAGCAGTTTATCGCAGGCCTACCTAGATGGCTACACCTTC.

The V gene is TRBV7-9, the J gene TRBJ2-1, with a tentative D call TRBD1 (6 bases). The CDR3 is made up of 15 amino acids. Deletions cut 0 bases from V and 7 bases from J, with 13 bases between. Germline V CDR1 and CDR2: SEHNR, FQNEAQ (reference sequence). CDR3 coding DNA: TGTGCCAGCAGCTTAGCCCAGGGACAAAATAATGAGCAGTTCTTC. Encoded protein: CASSLAQGQNNEQFF.